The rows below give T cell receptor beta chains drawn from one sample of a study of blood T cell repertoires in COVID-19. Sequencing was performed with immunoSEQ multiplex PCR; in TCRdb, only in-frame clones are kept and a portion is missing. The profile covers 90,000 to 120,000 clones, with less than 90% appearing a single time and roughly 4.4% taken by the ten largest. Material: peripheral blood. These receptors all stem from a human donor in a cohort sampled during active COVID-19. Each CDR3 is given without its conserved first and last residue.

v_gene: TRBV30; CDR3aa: AVETNTEAF
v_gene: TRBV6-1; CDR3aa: ASSDRAAGNTIY
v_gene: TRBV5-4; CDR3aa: AGGQGTGSPLH
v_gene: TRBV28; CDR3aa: ASRVQGDMTEAF
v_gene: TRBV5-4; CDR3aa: ASTEGQEMGYT
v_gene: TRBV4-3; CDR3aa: ASSLQQGSGANVLT
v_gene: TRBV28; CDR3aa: ASRNRVRGSGYT
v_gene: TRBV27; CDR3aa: ASSGPRGTEAF
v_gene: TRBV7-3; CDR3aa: ASSLDSGRGADTQY
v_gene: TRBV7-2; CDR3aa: ASSLWGPGETQY
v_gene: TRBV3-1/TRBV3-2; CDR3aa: ASSVSSGNIQY
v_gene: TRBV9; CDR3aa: ASSVGPEKNSPLH
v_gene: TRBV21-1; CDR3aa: ASSKNPKSASGITDTQY
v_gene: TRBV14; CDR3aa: ASSQDLDSPYGYT
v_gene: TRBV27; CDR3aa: ASSQLISGANVLT
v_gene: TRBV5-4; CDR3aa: ASSEGLQGGLYGYT
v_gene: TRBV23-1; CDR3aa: ASSQPRPLPPGTDSYNEQF
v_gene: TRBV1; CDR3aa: TSSQDFSGQKPRKPNTEAF
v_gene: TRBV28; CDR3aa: ASYSTGSSYNEQF
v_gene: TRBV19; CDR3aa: ASSTSGGSNQPQH
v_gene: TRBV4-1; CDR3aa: ASQSVAGGPQGGQY
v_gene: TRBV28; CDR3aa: ASSPGWPYEQY
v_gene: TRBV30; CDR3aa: AWSGPSEERGTTDTQY
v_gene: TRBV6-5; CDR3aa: ASTPIWAFYEQY
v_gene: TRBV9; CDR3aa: ASSAGGSSYNEQF
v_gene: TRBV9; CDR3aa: ASSVRGEGRNEQF
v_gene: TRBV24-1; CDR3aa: ATSDLTGGLYNEQF
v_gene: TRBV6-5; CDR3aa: AIRGQIGEKLF
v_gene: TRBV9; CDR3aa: ASSPWQNSNQPQH
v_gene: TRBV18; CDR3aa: ASSPIQGNQPQH
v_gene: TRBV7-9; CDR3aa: ASSLAGGRGSTDTQY
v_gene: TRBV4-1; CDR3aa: ASSQGRLAGSNEQF
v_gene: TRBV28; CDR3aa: ASRQGASGYT
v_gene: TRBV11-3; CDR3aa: ASSPNGAGGHNEQF
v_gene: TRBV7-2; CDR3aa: ASSLLRGGQGAGEQY
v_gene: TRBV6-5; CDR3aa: ASRLDRDNEQF
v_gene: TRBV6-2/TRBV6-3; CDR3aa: ASSTTLAVEQF
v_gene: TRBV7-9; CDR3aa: ASDRDTEAF
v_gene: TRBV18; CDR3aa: ASSHTSGQPYEQY
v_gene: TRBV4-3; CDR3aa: ASSQDWRSSYNEQF
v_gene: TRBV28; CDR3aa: ASSLVASETQY
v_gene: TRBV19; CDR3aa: ASSPQGEVGQPQH
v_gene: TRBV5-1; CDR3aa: ASSVNLGGLISGSQETQY
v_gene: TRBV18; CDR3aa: ASSPVRGGTEAF
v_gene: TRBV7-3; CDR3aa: ASRPHGGSTGELF
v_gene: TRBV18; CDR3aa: ASSPPATYNEQF
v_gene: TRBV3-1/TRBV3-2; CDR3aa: ASSQGPPGTGNTIY
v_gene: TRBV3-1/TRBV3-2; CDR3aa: ASSSHGNEQF
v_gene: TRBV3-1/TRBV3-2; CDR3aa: ASSGSGTAYGYT
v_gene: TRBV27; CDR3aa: ASSFDQVGSEAF
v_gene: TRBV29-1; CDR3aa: SVEPIAGGSYEQY
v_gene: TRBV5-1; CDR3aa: ASSSGQGTNTGELF
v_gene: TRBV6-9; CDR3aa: ASSFQREGPYEQY
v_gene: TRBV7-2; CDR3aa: ASSLVSGTHYSNQPQH
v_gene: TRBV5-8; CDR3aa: ASSLQGWSYNSPLH
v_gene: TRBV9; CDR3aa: ASSAQGMNQPQH
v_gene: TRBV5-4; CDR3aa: ASSLDATGRNNEQF